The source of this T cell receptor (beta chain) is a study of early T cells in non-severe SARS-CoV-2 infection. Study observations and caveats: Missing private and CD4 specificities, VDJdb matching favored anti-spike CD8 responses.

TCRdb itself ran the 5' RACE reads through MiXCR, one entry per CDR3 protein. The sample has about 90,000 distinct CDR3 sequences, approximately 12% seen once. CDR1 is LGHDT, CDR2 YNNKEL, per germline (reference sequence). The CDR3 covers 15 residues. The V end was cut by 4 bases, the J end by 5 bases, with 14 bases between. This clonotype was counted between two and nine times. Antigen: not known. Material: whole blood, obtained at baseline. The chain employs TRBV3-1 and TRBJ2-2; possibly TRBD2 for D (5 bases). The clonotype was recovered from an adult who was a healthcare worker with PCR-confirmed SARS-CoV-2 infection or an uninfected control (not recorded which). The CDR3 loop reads CASSRLVPGTGELFF. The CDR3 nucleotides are TGTGCCAGCAGCCGTTTAGTTCCGGGGACCGGGGAGCTGTTTTTT.